The 8 T cell receptor beta chains below all came from one sample that was sequenced in a study of control samples from healthy donors and cancer patients. TCRdb keeps only in-frame clones here, not all; method: immunoSEQ multiplex PCR. The repertoire has fewer than 150,000 clones, 90% to 95% of them found once; the top ten carry 7.8%. Input material: blood. The receptors here all came from a woman aged 18 to 35 in good health.

The chain couples TRBV30 to TRBJ2-2; maybe TRBD2 (5 bases). The CDR3 is 15 amino acids. Trimming stripped 0 bases from V and 1 base from J, with 9 bases between. Germline V gene lookup returns CDR1 GTSNPN and CDR2 SVGIG (reference sequence). This CDR3 is CAWSVLGMNTGELFF. CDR3 in DNA: TGTGCCTGGAGTGTACTCGGGATGAACACCGGGGAGCTGTTTTTT.

A single count supports this clone. The V gene is TRBV19, the J gene TRBJ2-5, with 13 bases aligning to TRBD2. The CDR3 has 15 residues. The V gene's germline CDR1 is LNHDA and CDR2 SQIVND (reference sequence). V lost 5 bases, J lost 4 bases, and 4 bases stayed unmatched. The CDR3 spells CASSATSGGAETQYF. In DNA, the CDR3 is TGTGCCAGTAGTGCTACTAGCGGGGGGGCAGAGACCCAGTACTTC.

The chain employs TRBV28 and TRBJ1-4, with unresolved D. V was clipped by 5 bases and J by 0 bases, with 7 bases between them. This CDR3 has 14 residues. Germline lookup yields CDR1 MDHEN and CDR2 SYDVKM. The CDR3 loop reads CASSEVSTNEKLFF. In DNA, the CDR3 is TGTGCCAGCAGTGAGGTGTCAACTAATGAAAAACTGTTTTTT. The full variable domain, its missing parts supplied by reference TRBV28 and TRBJ1-4, is DVKVTQSSRYLVKRTGEKVFLECVQDMDHENMFWYRQDPGLGLRLIYFSYDVKMKEKGDIPEGYSVSREKKERFSLILESASTNQTSMYLCASSEVSTNEKLFFGSGTQLSVL.

The rearrangement links TRBV6-2 or TRBV6-3 to TRBJ1-2; D might be TRBD1 (5 bases). Germline V gives CDR1 MNHEY, CDR2 SVGEGT. The CDR3 totals 13 residues. V was shortened by 6 bases and J by 6 bases, with 14 bases between the two germline ends. CDR3 coding DNA: TGTGCCAGCAGCAACGGGGGGAGAGATGGCTACACCTTC. Residues: CASSNGGRDGYTF.

The J gene is TRBJ2-3, the V gene TRBV6-1, with D perhaps matching TRBD2 (5 bases). CDR1 and CDR2 from the germline V gene are MNHNS and SASEGT. Trimming cost V 3 bases and J 1 base, with 11 bases left between them. The CDR3 runs to 15 residues. This CDR3 is CASSDPGRGTDTQYF. The CDR3 DNA sequence: TGTGCCAGCAGTGATCCGGGGAGAGGCACAGATACGCAGTATTTT.

This chain connects TRBV19 to TRBJ2-3; D perhaps matches TRBD1 (6 bases). V gave up 3 bases and J gave up 2 bases, with 9 bases separating them. Germline CDR1 and CDR2: LNHDA and SQIVND (reference sequence). The CDR3 spans 14 residues. The CDR3 DNA is TGTGCCAGTAGTATTGCAGGGGTCACAGATACGCAGTATTTT. It specifies CASSIAGVTDTQYF.

V gene TRBV6-6 combines with J gene TRBJ1-5; tentatively, D is TRBD1 (6 bases). Trimming took off 7 bases at V and 5 bases at J, with 12 bases between the two ends. Germline V lookup: CDR1 MNHNY, CDR2 SVGAGI (reference sequence). The CDR3 runs 13 residues. CDR3 sequence (DNA): TGTGCCAGCACCCACAGGGCCGATCAGCCCCAGCATTTT. Translating gives CASTHRADQPQHF.

The rearrangement joins TRBV6-1 to TRBJ2-3; perhaps TRBD2 as D (6 bases). This CDR3 has 15 amino acids. The ends were cut back, 3 bases at V and 1 base at J, with 11 bases in the middle. The germline CDR1 and CDR2 sequences are MNHNS and SASEGT. The CDR3: CASSDIGTGTDTQYF. The DNA of the CDR3 is TGTGCCAGCAGTGATATCGGGACTGGCACAGATACGCAGTATTTT.